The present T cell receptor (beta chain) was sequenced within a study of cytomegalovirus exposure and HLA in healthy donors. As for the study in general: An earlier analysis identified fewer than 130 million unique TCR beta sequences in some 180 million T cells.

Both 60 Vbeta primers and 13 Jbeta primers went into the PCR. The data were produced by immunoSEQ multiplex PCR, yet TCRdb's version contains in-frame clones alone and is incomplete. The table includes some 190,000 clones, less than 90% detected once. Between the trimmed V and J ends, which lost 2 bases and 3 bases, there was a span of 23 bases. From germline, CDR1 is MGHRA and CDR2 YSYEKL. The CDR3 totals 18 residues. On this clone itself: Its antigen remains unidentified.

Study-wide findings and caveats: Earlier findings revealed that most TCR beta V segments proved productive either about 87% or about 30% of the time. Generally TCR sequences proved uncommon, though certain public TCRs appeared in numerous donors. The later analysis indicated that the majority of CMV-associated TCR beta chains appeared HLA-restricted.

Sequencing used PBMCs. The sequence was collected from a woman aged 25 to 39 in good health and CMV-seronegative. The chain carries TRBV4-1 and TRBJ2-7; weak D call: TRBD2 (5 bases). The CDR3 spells CASSQMIAGLTGIYEQYF. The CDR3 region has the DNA TGCGCCAGCAGCCAAATGATAGCCGGACTTACTGGGATCTACGAGCAGTACTTC.